The rows below give T cell receptor beta chains drawn from one sample of a study of cytomegalovirus exposure and HLA in healthy donors. TCRdb's table, derived via immunoSEQ multiplex PCR, lists solely in-frame clones and lacks some. Of about 59,000 clones detected, 65% to 75% appear once; the ten largest clones hold 6.5% to 8.5%. The specimen was PBMCs. The receptors here all came from a man aged 30 to 39 in good health and CMV-seropositive. Each CDR3 is given with its conserved first and last residue. The D gene is left open where the match is weak. The size entry is marked missing in some rows and otherwise reads once, few, many or a size class.

len | abundance | j_gene | d_gene | v_gene | CDR3aa | CDR3nt
16 | NA | TRBJ2-4 | NA | TRBV15 | CATSENRDRAKNIQYF | TGTGCCACCAGCGAGAACAGGGATAGAGCCAAAAACATTCAGTACTTC
18 | NA | TRBJ2-3 | TRBD2 | TRBV7-9 | CASSPGTSGFTSTDTQYF | TGTGCCAGCAGCCCCGGGACTAGCGGGTTTACTAGCACAGATACGCAGTATTTT
14 | NA | TRBJ1-3 | NA | TRBV13 | CASSSPNSGNTIYF | TGTGCCAGCAGCTCCCCCAACTCTGGAAACACCATATATTTT
15 | once | TRBJ2-5 | TRBD2 | TRBV7-9 | CASSPGGAYRETQYF | TGTGCCAGCAGCCCCGGGGGGGCCTATAGGGAGACCCAGTACTTC
15 | NA | TRBJ1-1 | NA | TRBV7-3 | CASSLTGLLNTEAFF | TGTGCCAGCAGCTTAACAGGACTATTGAACACTGAAGCTTTCTTT
16 | NA | TRBJ2-7 | NA | TRBV14 | CASSQDPGGWSYEQYF | TGTGCCAGCAGCCAAGATCCCGGGGGTTGGTCCTACGAGCAGTACTTC
14 | once | TRBJ1-5 | NA | TRBV7-9 | CASSLDGGGQPQHF | TGTGCCAGCAGCTTAGACGGGGGTGGTCAGCCCCAGCATTTT
16 | NA | TRBJ1-2 | TRBD1 | TRBV7-2 | CASSFTGQGANYGYTF | TGTGCCAGCAGCTTCACGGGACAGGGGGCTAATTATGGCTACACCTTC
14 | NA | TRBJ2-4 | NA | TRBV7-9 | CASSLVTQANIQYF | TGTGCCAGCAGCTTAGTGACCCAGGCAAACATTCAGTACTTC
16 | NA | TRBJ2-6 | TRBD1 | TRBV7-3 | CASSAYRGAGANVLTF | TGTGCCAGCAGCGCGTACAGGGGGGCTGGGGCCAACGTCCTGACTTTC
14 | NA | TRBJ1-1 | NA | TRBV11-2 | CASSLDRWNTEAFF | TGTGCCAGCAGCTTAGATCGGTGGAACACTGAAGCTTTCTTT
16 | NA | TRBJ2-2 | TRBD1 | TRBV6-4 | CASSDSGTGGTGELFF | TGTGCCAGCAGTGACTCTGGGACAGGGGGCACCGGGGAGCTGTTTTTT
14 | NA | TRBJ1-1 | TRBD1 | TRBV30 | CAWGGQGEFTEAFF | TGTGCCTGGGGGGGACAGGGAGAATTCACTGAAGCTTTCTTT
11 | few | TRBJ1-2 | NA | TRBV6-5 | CASTGAYGYTF | TGTGCCAGCACAGGGGCATACGGCTACACCTTC
14 | NA | TRBJ2-7 | NA | TRBV28 | CASSLGHRAYEQYF | TGTGCCAGCAGTTTAGGTCACAGAGCCTACGAGCAGTACTTC
12 | NA | TRBJ2-3 | NA | TRBV30 | CAWSLNRDRQYF | TGTGCCTGGAGTTTGAATCGAGACAGGCAGTATTTT
14 | few | TRBJ1-1 | NA | TRBV5-1 | CASRVGRWQREAFF | TGCGCCAGCAGGGTTGGTCGATGGCAGCGCGAAGCTTTCTTT
14 | NA | TRBJ1-6 | NA | TRBV18 | CASSPLPLGSPLHF | TGTGCCAGCTCACCACTACCCCTGGGCTCACCCCTCCACTTT
12 | NA | TRBJ1-2 | NA | TRBV2 | CASRADSYGYTF | TGTGCCAGCAGGGCGGACAGTTATGGCTACACCTTC
12 | NA | TRBJ2-5 | NA | TRBV25-1 | CASSYESGAQYF | TGTGCCAGCAGTTATGAATCCGGGGCCCAGTACTTC
14 | NA | TRBJ2-7 | TRBD1 | TRBV9 | CASSPWDRDHEQYF | TGTGCCAGCAGCCCTTGGGACAGGGACCACGAGCAGTACTTC
15 | NA | TRBJ2-1 | TRBD2 | TRBV6-4 | CASGSGGGSYNEQFF | TGTGCCTCGGGGAGCGGGGGGGGTTCCTACAATGAGCAGTTCTTC
16 | once | TRBJ2-7 | TRBD2 | TRBV25-1 | CASSSITGAGIYEQYF | TGTGCCAGCAGTTCGATTACGGGAGCGGGAATCTACGAGCAGTACTTC
15 | NA | TRBJ1-2 | NA | TRBV4-2 | CASSQDGGANYGYTF | TGTGCCAGCAGCCAAGATGGAGGGGCTAACTATGGCTACACCTTC
14 | NA | TRBJ1-2 | TRBD1 | TRBV10-3 | CAISEVGDRGGYTF | TGTGCCATCAGTGAAGTAGGGGACAGGGGTGGCTACACCTTC
15 | NA | TRBJ2-5 | TRBD2 | TRBV6-6 | CASSQKWNRGGTQYF | TGTGCCAGCAGTCAAAAATGGAACCGGGGGGGTACCCAGTACTTC
17 | NA | TRBJ1-2 | TRBD1 | TRBV28 | CASSPDRQGAFFQGYTF | TGTGCCAGCAGCCCCGACAGACAGGGAGCCTTCTTCCAGGGCTACACCTTC
14 | once | TRBJ1-2 | NA | TRBV5-1 | CASSRGDRLQGYTF | TGCGCCAGCAGCCGGGGCGACAGGCTTCAAGGCTACACCTTC
14 | NA | TRBJ1-4 | NA | TRBV5-8 | CASSSLGGGEKLFF | TGTGCCAGCAGCTCCCTTGGGGGCGGGGAAAAACTGTTTTTT
13 | few | TRBJ1-1 | NA | TRBV7-3 | CASSLGKGERAFF | TGTGCCAGCAGCTTAGGGAAGGGGGAAAGGGCTTTCTTT
15 | NA | TRBJ2-5 | TRBD2 | TRBV25-1 | CASSDPGGVIETQYF | TGTGCCAGCAGTGACCCCGGGGGGGTCATCGAGACCCAGTACTTC
20 | NA | TRBJ2-7 | TRBD2 | TRBV5-8 | CASSLGRTSGGATSLGEQYF | TGTGCCAGCAGCTTGGGCAGGACTAGCGGGGGAGCAACCTCCTTGGGGGAGCAGTACTTC
14 | NA | TRBJ1-2 | NA | TRBV9 | CASSVEGGGSGYTF | TGTGCCAGCAGCGTAGAGGGGGGGGGCAGTGGCTACACCTTC
13 | NA | TRBJ1-2 | NA | TRBV28 | CASSSPLNYGYTF | TGTGCCAGCAGTTCTCCACTGAACTATGGCTACACCTTC
14 | once | TRBJ1-2 | NA | TRBV7-8 | CASSWDNGGYGYTF | TGTGCCAGCAGCTGGGACAACGGCGGCTATGGCTACACCTTC
15 | NA | TRBJ1-2 | TRBD1 | TRBV7-9 | CASSLARTGAYGYTF | TGTGCCAGCAGCTTAGCGCGGACAGGGGCTTATGGCTACACCTTC
15 | NA | TRBJ2-3 | TRBD1 | TRBV5-4 | CASSLGGQGADTQYF | TGTGCCAGCAGCTTAGGCGGACAGGGGGCAGATACGCAGTATTTT
16 | NA | TRBJ1-4 | NA | TRBV9 | CASSPIASARGEKLFF | TGTGCCAGCAGCCCCATTGCCTCCGCCCGGGGGGAAAAACTGTTTTTT
14 | NA | TRBJ2-1 | TRBD2 | TRBV28 | CASSLVGGAREQFF | TGTGCCAGCAGTTTAGTCGGGGGGGCCCGGGAGCAGTTCTTC
15 | NA | TRBJ2-3 | TRBD2 | TRBV19 | CASSIVGGGTDTQYF | TGTGCCAGTAGTATAGTCGGCGGGGGGACAGATACGCAGTATTTT
12 | NA | TRBJ1-2 | NA | TRBV7-2 | CASSLGGGGYTF | TGTGCCAGCAGCTTGGGGGGGGGTGGCTACACCTTC
15 | NA | TRBJ1-3 | TRBD1 | TRBV30 | CAWSVPGGRGNTIYF | TGTGCCTGGAGTGTACCAGGGGGCCGAGGAAACACCATATATTTT
14 | NA | TRBJ2-3 | TRBD2 | TRBV7-9 | CASSTSGGTDTQYF | TGTGCCAGCAGCACTAGCGGGGGCACAGATACGCAGTATTTT